Below, 22 T cell receptor beta chains from the same sample are listed, as sequenced in a study of T cells in tuberculosis. Data came from immunoSEQ multiplex PCR; TCRdb stores just in-frame clones and leaves some out. The sample consists of 35,000 to 55,000 clones, 90% to 95% of them appearing once. Sample: PBMCs. These receptor sequences come from a donor between 5 and 29 years old with latent tuberculosis or without tuberculosis infection.

The table lists this clone with a count of one. The V call is TRBV18, the J call TRBJ1-1, with D maybe TRBD1 (5 bases). The CDR3 is 13 amino acids. The V end lost 3 bases, the J end lost 10 bases, and 15 bases lay between the germline ends. Germline values: CDR1 KGHSH, CDR2 LQKENI. The CDR3 is CASSPQGGKRAFF. CDR3 coding DNA: TGTGCCAGCTCACCCCAGGGAGGGAAGAGAGCTTTCTTT.

The chain combines TRBV11-2 with TRBJ1-6, with D possibly being TRBD1 (6 bases). The CDR3 runs to 16 residues. Looked up from germline, CDR1 is SGHAT and CDR2 is FQNNGV. V was trimmed by 6 bases and J by 5 bases, leaving 17 bases between them. The DNA of the CDR3 is TGTGCCAGCAGTAGCCCGGGGGGGGCGAATAATTCACCCCTCCACTTT. Encoded protein: CASSSPGGANNSPLHF. The entire variable domain, with the rest obtained from reference TRBV11-2 and TRBJ1-6, is as follows: EAGVAQSPRYKIIEKRQSVAFWCNPISGHATLYWYQQILGQGPKLLIQFQNNGVVDDSQLPKDRFSAERLKGVDSTLKIQPAKLEDSAVYLCASSSPGGANNSPLHFGNGTRLTVT.

The J gene is TRBJ2-2, the V gene TRBV6-5; D might be TRBD2 (6 bases). This CDR3 region has 14 residues. V lost 4 bases and J 6 bases, leaving 12 bases between the germline ends. Germline lookup yields CDR1 MNHEY and CDR2 SVGAGI. The CDR3 region has the DNA TGTGCCAGCAGTTCATGGCCGGGGGCCGGGGAGCTGTTTTTT. This codes for CASSSWPGAGELFF.

The V and J genes are TRBV7-2 and TRBJ2-7, with D maybe TRBD1 (5 bases). Trimming left V 4 bases short and J 2 bases short, with 9 bases between. From germline, CDR1 is SGHTA and CDR2 FQGNSA. There are 13 residues in the CDR3. The CDR3 spells CASSWTLTYEQYF. In nucleotides, the CDR3 is TGTGCCAGCAGCTGGACACTGACCTACGAGCAGTACTTC.

This clone was seen only once. The V and J genes are TRBV19 and TRBJ1-3, with TRBD1 matching 7 bases. Germline CDR1 LNHDA, CDR2 SQIVND (reference sequence). V dropped 5 bases and J dropped 0; count of bases not matched to a gene: 4. CDR3 length: 15 residues. The CDR3 DNA reads as TGTGCCAGTAGTCCGGGACAGTACTCTGGAAACACCATATATTTT. The encoded protein is CASSPGQYSGNTIYF.

V and J are TRBV6-6 and TRBJ1-1; TRBD1 is a possible D gene (5 bases). CDR1 and CDR2 (germline): MNHNY, SVGAGI (reference sequence). Between the trimmed V and J ends, which lost 8 bases and 11 bases, there was a span of 12 bases. The CDR3 is made up of 10 amino acids. The CDR3: CASGLGGAFF. DNA of the CDR3: TGTGCCAGCGGCTTGGGGGGGGCTTTCTTT.

This chain connects TRBV5-1 to TRBJ2-7, with a weak D call TRBD1 (6 bases). The CDR3 runs 14 residues. Germline lookup yields CDR1 SGHRS and CDR2 YFSETQ. V lost 2 bases and J 6 bases, leaving 15 bases between the germline ends. CDR3 coding DNA: TGCGCCAGCAGCTTTGAAACAGGGCGTGGCGAGCAGTACTTC. It encodes CASSFETGRGEQYF. Full variable domain (outside the CDR3, taken from reference TRBV5-1 and TRBJ2-7): KAGVTQTPRYLIKTRGQQVTLSCSPISGHRSVSWYQQTPGQGLQFLFEYFSETQRNKGNFPGRFSGRQFSNSRSEMNVSTLELGDSALYLCASSFETGRGEQYFGPGTRLTVT.

The chain recombines TRBV11-2 with TRBJ2-7; D uncertain. CDR3 length equals 15 residues. CDR1 SGHAT and CDR2 FQNNGV come from the germline V gene. Trimming left V 3 bases short and J 1 base short, with 13 bases between. The CDR3 is CASSFTPPRSYEQYF. In DNA form, the CDR3 reads TGTGCCAGCAGCTTCACCCCCCCGCGGTCCTACGAGCAGTACTTC.

The table lists this clone with a few counts. The chain has TRBV4-2 and TRBJ2-5; 13 bases line up with TRBD2. CDR1 LGHNA and CDR2 YNFKEQ come from the germline V gene. The CDR3 covers 16 residues. V lost 5 bases, J lost 0 bases, and 3 bases stayed unmatched. CDR3 in amino acids: CASSTGTSGNQETQYF. DNA of the CDR3: TGTGCCAGCAGCACTGGGACTAGCGGGAACCAAGAGACCCAGTACTTC.

This rearrangement joins TRBV7-8 to TRBJ1-2; D uncertain. CDR1 is SGHVS and CDR2 is FQNEAQ in the germline V gene. Trimming took 4 bases from V and 8 from J, leaving 14 bases between them. This CDR3 spans 13 amino acids. The CDR3 reads CASSSPDGRGYTF. CDR3 nucleotide sequence: TGTGCCAGCAGCTCCCCGGACGGGAGAGGCTACACCTTC.

J is TRBJ1-3 and V is TRBV29-1; 10 nucleotides align to TRBD1. V lost 6 bases, J lost 7 bases, and 6 bases stayed unmatched. The CDR3 extends over 13 amino acids. The germline gives CDR1 SQVTM, CDR2 ANQGSEA. CDR3 residues: CSVLTGGENTIYF. In nucleotides, the CDR3 is TGCAGCGTCTTGACAGGGGGCGAGAACACCATATATTTT.

The chain links TRBV5-5 to TRBJ1-2; D gene unclear. The CDR3 runs 14 residues. V lost 0 bases, J lost 3 bases, and 9 bases lay in between. Per the germline V gene, CDR1 is SGHKS and CDR2 is YYEKEE (reference sequence). CDR3 coding DNA: TGTGCCAGCAGCTTGGTCCGGCAGGACTATGGCTACACCTTC. This sequence encodes CASSLVRQDYGYTF.

V gene TRBV7-2 combines with J gene TRBJ1-2; D is perhaps TRBD1 (6 bases). V was clipped by 5 bases and J by 1 base, with 17 bases between them. This CDR3 comprises 16 residues. CDR1 and CDR2 (germline): SGHTA, FQGNSA. CDR3 DNA sequence: TGTGCCAGCAGCCGGCAGGGGTCTCTCATTAACTATGGCTACACCTTC. This translates into CASSRQGSLINYGYTF.

J is TRBJ2-3 and V is TRBV4-1, with D possibly TRBD2 on 6 matching bases. Germline assignment: CDR1 MGHRA and CDR2 YSYEKL. This CDR3 contains 17 residues. V was cut by 0 bases and J by 0 bases, with 13 bases left in between. CDR3 bases: TGCGCCAGCAGCCAAGATCGAGGAGGGACTAGCACAGATACGCAGTATTTT. Protein product: CASSQDRGGTSTDTQYF.

The genes are TRBV7-3 and TRBJ2-7; TRBD2 might be the D (5 bases). Germline V gene sequence: CDR1 SGHTA, CDR2 FQGTGA. The CDR3 consists of 12 residues. V was cut by 3 bases and J by 2 bases, with 5 bases left in between. Written as DNA, the CDR3 is TGTGCCAGCAGCTTCGGGACCTACGAGCAGTACTTC. The encoded protein is CASSFGTYEQYF.

A few counts support this clone. The gene calls are TRBV30 and TRBJ1-5, with unresolved D. The CDR3 covers 13 residues. Germline V gene data show CDR1 as GTSNPN and CDR2 as SVGIG (reference sequence). Trimming removed 0 bases from V and 4 bases from J, with 7 bases in between. The CDR3 DNA reads TGTGCCTGGAGTGTATTGAGTAATCAGCCCCAGCATTTT. Encoded protein: CAWSVLSNQPQHF. The whole variable domain, remainder taken from reference TRBV30 and TRBJ1-5, is SQTIHQWPATLVQPVGSPLSLECTVEGTSNPNLYWYRQAAGRGLQLLFYSVGIGQISSEVPQNLSASRPQDRQFILSSKKLLLSDSGFYLCAWSVLSNQPQHFGDGTRLSIL.

The V and J genes are TRBV7-3 and TRBJ2-3, with D possibly TRBD1 on 6 matching bases. Trimming left V 4 bases short and J 3 bases short, with 11 bases between. This CDR3 has 14 amino acids. CDR1 is SGHTA, CDR2 FQGTGA, per germline. CDR3 loop: CASSSNRETDTQYF. The CDR3 DNA sequence: TGTGCCAGCAGCTCAAACAGGGAGACAGATACGCAGTATTTT. The full variable domain, in which reference TRBV7-3 and TRBJ2-3 provide the parts outside the CDR3, is GAGVSQTPSNKVTEKGKYVELRCDPISGHTALYWYRQSLGQGPEFLIYFQGTGAADDSGLPNDRFFAVRPEGSVSTLKIQRTERGDSAVYLCASSSNRETDTQYFGPGTRLTVL.

The V call is TRBV19, the J call TRBJ2-7; 9 positions agree with TRBD2. Germline CDR1 and CDR2: LNHDA and SQIVND (reference sequence). The V segment lost 5 bases and the J segment 7 bases; nucleotides outside the gene matches: 12. There are 15 residues in the CDR3. CDR3 sequence: CASSPPGLASGEQYF. CDR3 nucleotides: TGTGCCAGTAGTCCTCCGGGACTAGCCTCGGGTGAGCAGTACTTC.

The chain is built from TRBV19 and TRBJ1-1, with D possibly being TRBD1 (6 bases). Looked up from germline, CDR1 is LNHDA and CDR2 is SQIVND (reference sequence). There are 13 residues in the CDR3. Trimming shortened V by 9 bases and J by 4 bases, and 15 bases separated the two germline ends. CDR3 amino acids: CASNRDLGTEAFF. CDR3 bases: TGTGCCAGCAACAGGGATTTGGGCACTGAAGCTTTCTTT.

On this clone: The junction does not match germline at one end; this may be a read error. The chain couples TRBV2 to TRBJ2-3; 9 nucleotides match TRBD2. CDR3 length: 13 amino acids. CDR1 SNHLY and CDR2 FYNNEI come from the germline V gene. CDR3 nucleotide sequence: TGTGCCAGCAGTGTCACAATTAGCGGGGGCTATCTTTTT. Its translation is CASSVTISGGYLF.

The J gene is TRBJ1-1, the V gene TRBV5-8; D is ambiguous. The CDR3 runs 12 residues. Trimming shortened V by 7 bases and J by 1 base, and 8 bases separated the two germline ends. CDR1 and CDR2 from the germline V gene are SGHTS and YDEGEE. CDR3 in amino acids: CASREPNTEAFF. In DNA form, the CDR3 reads TGTGCCAGCCGTGAGCCGAACACTGAAGCTTTCTTT.

The chain has TRBV6-1 and TRBJ2-7, with 10 bases fitting TRBD2. Germline V gives CDR1 MNHNS, CDR2 SASEGT. After removal of 6 bases from V and 2 bases from J, the junction contained 4 bases not matched to a gene. This CDR3 comprises 14 residues. The CDR3 is CASRPSGGPYEQYF. The CDR3 nucleotides read TGTGCCAGCAGACCTAGCGGGGGTCCCTACGAGCAGTACTTC.